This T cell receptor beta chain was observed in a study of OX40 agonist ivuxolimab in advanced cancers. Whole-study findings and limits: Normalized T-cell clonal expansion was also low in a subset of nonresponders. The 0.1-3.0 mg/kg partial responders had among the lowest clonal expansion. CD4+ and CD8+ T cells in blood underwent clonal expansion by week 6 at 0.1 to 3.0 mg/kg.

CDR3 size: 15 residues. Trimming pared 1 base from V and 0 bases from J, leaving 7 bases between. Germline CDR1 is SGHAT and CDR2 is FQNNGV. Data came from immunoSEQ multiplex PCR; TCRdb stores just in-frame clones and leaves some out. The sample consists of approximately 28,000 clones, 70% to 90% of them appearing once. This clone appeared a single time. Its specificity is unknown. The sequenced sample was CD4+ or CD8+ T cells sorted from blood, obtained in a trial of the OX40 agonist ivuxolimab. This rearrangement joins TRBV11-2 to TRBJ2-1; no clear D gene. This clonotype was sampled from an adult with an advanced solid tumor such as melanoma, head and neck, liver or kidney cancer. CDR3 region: CASSLVGSSYNEQFF. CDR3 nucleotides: TGTGCCAGCAGCTTAGTGGGGTCCTCCTACAATGAGCAGTTCTTC. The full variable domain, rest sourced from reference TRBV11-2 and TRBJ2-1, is EAGVAQSPRYKIIEKRQSVAFWCNPISGHATLYWYQQILGQGPKLLIQFQNNGVVDDSQLPKDRFSAERLKGVDSTLKIQPAKLEDSAVYLCASSLVGSSYNEQFFGPGTRLTVL.